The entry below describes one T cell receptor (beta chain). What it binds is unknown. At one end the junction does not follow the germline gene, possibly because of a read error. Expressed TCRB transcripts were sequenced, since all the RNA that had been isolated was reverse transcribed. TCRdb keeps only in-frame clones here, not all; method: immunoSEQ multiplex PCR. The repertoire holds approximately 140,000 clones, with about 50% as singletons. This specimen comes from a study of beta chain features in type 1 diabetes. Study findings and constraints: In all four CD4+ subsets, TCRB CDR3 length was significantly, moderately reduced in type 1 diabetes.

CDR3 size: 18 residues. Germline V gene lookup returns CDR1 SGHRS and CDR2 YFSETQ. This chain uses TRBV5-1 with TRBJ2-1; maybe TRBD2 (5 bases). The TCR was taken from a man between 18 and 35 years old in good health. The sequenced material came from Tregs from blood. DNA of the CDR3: TGCGCCAGCAGCTTGTCGGGGTCTGTTCTTACGGGCTACAATGAGCAGCTCTTC. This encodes CASSLSGSVLTGYNEQLF.